The sequence of this TCR beta chain was determined in a study of T cell repertoires in cytomegalovirus infection. About the research overall: Shared public TCR beta signatures pointed to both CMV infection and a matching HLA type. Points from the study as a whole: It was HLA-C-restricted CMV-specific TCR beta clonotypes that dominated the response ex vivo. Identification of carriers of CMV plus the relevant HLA was performed using cumulative public TCR beta family frequency.

This clonotype was detected many times. As yet, its antigen is unknown. A single record per CDR3 protein comes from TCRdb applying MiXCR to the reads. Here the sample spans around 440,000 distinct CDR3 sequences, about 11% being singletons. Germline V lookup: CDR1 SGHTA, CDR2 FQGNSA. After removal of 1 base from V and 4 bases from J, the junction contained 4 bases not matched to a gene. The CDR3 has 15 residues. The TCR sequence derives from a human donor in good health (CMV status not recorded). Some clones in this sample may be carry-over from other donors' samples. The J gene is TRBJ1-3, the V gene TRBV7-2; TRBD1 aligns across 7 bases. Sequenced sample: PBMCs. The CDR3 DNA sequence: TGTGCCAGCAGCTTAGACAGGGGAAAGGGAAACACCATATATTTT. This codes for CASSLDRGKGNTIYF.